This entry is about one TCR beta chain. Per the germline V gene, CDR1 is MNHEY and CDR2 is SMNVEV (reference sequence). Trimming took off 2 bases at V and 9 bases at J, with 20 bases between the two ends. CDR3 length equals 15 residues. CD8 cells classed as naive were CD45RO-negative and positively selected for CCR7, excluding terminally differentiated effector memory CD45RA+ cells. The donors were adults (healthy and HIV-negative) with no recent acute infections or vaccinations. The authors distributed each subset's genomic DNA evenly over several immunoSEQ plates. The table came from immunoSEQ multiplex PCR; TCRdb's copy has only in-frame clones and leaves some out. Of about 2.1 million clones in the sample, roughly 91% are singletons; the top ten hold roughly 1.8%. This record comes from a study of shared clonotypes between healthy human individuals.

This chain uses TRBV27 with TRBJ2-7; D not resolved. Sequenced material: naive CD8+ T cells from PBMCs. The sequence was obtained from a man between 18 and 35 years old in good health. Some clones in this sample may be carry-over from other donors' samples. CDR3 amino acids: CASSLRYPTYDGQYF. For the CDR3, the DNA is TGTGCCAGCAGTTTACGATACCCCACATACGACGGGCAGTACTTC.